These 22 T cell receptor beta chains came from one sample sequenced in a study of blood T cell repertoires in COVID-19. This table comes from immunoSEQ multiplex PCR, and its TCRdb copy is limited to in-frame clones, with some not included. The data contain more than 200,000 clones, under 90% of them singletons. Material: PBMCs or T cells enriched from blood (not recorded which). The source of these receptors is a man in his forties or fifties who had recovered from COVID-19.

This chain joins TRBV5-8 and TRBJ2-7, with 13 bases aligning to TRBD2. Trimming took 4 bases from V and 2 from J; bases not matched to a gene: 9. This CDR3 is built from 17 residues. Per the germline V gene, CDR1 is SGHTS and CDR2 is YDEGEE. Written as DNA, the CDR3 is TGTGCCAGCAGCCATACCGGGACTAGCGGGACTACCTACGAGCAGTACTTC. Its translation is CASSHTGTSGTTYEQYF.

The rearrangement links TRBV5-4 to TRBJ2-7, with D possibly matching TRBD1 (6 bases). The CDR3 consists of 15 residues. From germline, CDR1 is SGHNT and CDR2 YYREEE (reference sequence). Between the trimmed V and J ends, which lost 3 bases and 2 bases, there was a span of 15 bases. In DNA form, the CDR3 reads TGTGCCAGCAGCTCCGGGACACAACTAACCTACGAGCAGTACTTC. Protein product: CASSSGTQLTYEQYF.

The V call is TRBV5-4, the J call TRBJ2-2; D ambiguous. Germline assignment: CDR1 SGHNT and CDR2 YYREEE (reference sequence). Deletions cut 4 bases from V and 3 bases from J, with 19 bases between. The CDR3 runs to 17 residues. CDR3 sequence (DNA): TGTGCCAGCAGCCTGGGGTTTGGGCTACCAGACACCGGGGAGCTGTTTTTT. This encodes CASSLGFGLPDTGELFF.

The V call is TRBV27, the J call TRBJ1-1, with 9 bases aligning to TRBD1. Germline V gives CDR1 MNHEY, CDR2 SMNVEV (reference sequence). CDR3 length: 13 residues. V shed 4 bases, J shed 4 bases, and the junction held 1 base outside the gene matches. The CDR3 here is CASSYRGPTEAFF. The DNA of the CDR3 is TGTGCCAGCAGTTACAGGGGGCCCACTGAAGCTTTCTTT.

The chain combines TRBV10-3 with TRBJ1-1; TRBD1 matches at 7 bases. V was clipped by 7 bases and J by 0 bases; unmatched bases: 8. Germline V gives CDR1 ENHRY, CDR2 SYGVKD. The CDR3 is 15 amino acids. The CDR3: CAITLTGIMNTEAFF. For the CDR3, the DNA is TGTGCCATCACCCTGACAGGGATTATGAACACTGAAGCTTTCTTT.

As concerns this clone: Other DNA sequences from this sample encode an identical CDR3 as well. The chain links TRBV18 to TRBJ1-1; D might be TRBD1 (5 bases). V was cut by 2 bases and J by 2 bases, with 12 bases left in between. CDR1 is KGHSH and CDR2 is LQKENI in the germline V gene. The CDR3 runs 15 residues. The CDR3 loop is CASSPSSRGNTEAFF. The CDR3 bases are TGTGCCAGCTCACCAAGCAGTAGGGGAAACACTGAAGCTTTCTTT.

The rearrangement uses TRBV7-8 and TRBJ2-5; 7 bases line up with TRBD2. CDR1 SGHVS and CDR2 FQNEAQ come from the germline V gene. There are 14 residues in the CDR3. The V and J ends lost 2 bases and 0 bases, in that order; junction bases with no gene match: 0. The CDR3 region has the DNA TGTGCCAGCAGCTTACTAGCGGACCAAGAGACCCAGTACTTC. Protein sequence: CASSLLADQETQYF.

This clone has more than one count but fewer than ten. This chain links TRBV24-1 with TRBJ2-3, with TRBD2 identical over 10 bases. V shed 4 bases, J shed 3 bases, and the junction held 3 bases outside the gene matches. CDR3 length: 15 residues. Germline V gene lookup returns CDR1 KGHDR and CDR2 SFDVKD. CDR3 in amino acids: CATSDPGLATDTQYF. CDR3 DNA: TGTGCCACCAGTGACCCGGGACTAGCGACAGATACGCAGTATTTT.

The chain is built from TRBV27 and TRBJ2-1; the match to TRBD2 covers 7 bases. Trimming removed 8 bases from V and 6 bases from J; junction bases left unmatched: 13. The CDR3 length is 15 residues. Germline CDR1 and CDR2: MNHEY and SMNVEV (reference sequence). CDR3 nucleotides: TGTGCCAGCCCTTGGGGGGAGGGCCCTCGCAATGAGCAGTTCTTC. Translating gives CASPWGEGPRNEQFF.

This rearrangement joins TRBV2 to TRBJ2-1, with a weak D call TRBD1 (6 bases). There are 13 residues in the CDR3. Looked up from germline, CDR1 is SNHLY and CDR2 is FYNNEI. Trimming cost V 5 bases and J 5 bases, with 10 bases left between them. The CDR3 nucleotides read TGTGCCAGCAGTAAGAGGACAGACAATGAGCAGTTCTTC. This encodes CASSKRTDNEQFF. The complete variable domain, with remaining parts taken from reference TRBV2 and TRBJ2-1, reads EPEVTQTPSHQVTQMGQEVILRCVPISNHLYFYWYRQILGQKVEFLVSFYNNEISEKSEIFDDQFSVERPDGSNFTLKIRSTKLEDSAMYFCASSKRTDNEQFFGPGTRLTVL.

The sample holds a few counts of this clone. The chain employs TRBV12-3 or TRBV12-4 and TRBJ2-1, with D possibly being TRBD1 (5 bases). This CDR3 comprises 12 residues. V lost 2 bases and J 8 bases, leaving 7 bases between the germline ends. The CDR3 region is CASSLQGDEQFF. The CDR3 DNA reads TGTGCCAGCAGTTTACAGGGTGATGAGCAGTTCTTC.

This rearrangement joins TRBV11-3 to TRBJ2-1; D is possibly TRBD2 (6 bases). Germline CDR1 reads SGHNT; CDR2 reads YENEEA. The ends were cut back, 0 bases at V and 1 base at J, with 7 bases in the middle. This CDR3 comprises 15 residues. Here the CDR3 DNA reads TGTGCCAGCAGCTTAGAAAGCGGGTCCTACAATGAGCAGTTCTTC. The encoded protein is CASSLESGSYNEQFF.

In its sample, this clone was seen once. The V and J genes are TRBV30 and TRBJ1-3; D possibly corresponds to TRBD1 (5 bases). Deletions cut 1 base from V and 5 bases from J, with 12 bases between. This CDR3 is 14 amino acids long. The germline V gene encodes CDR1 GTSNPN and CDR2 SVGIG (reference sequence). The CDR3 DNA follows: TGTGCCTGGAGTGGCAGGGTCACCAGAAACACCATATATTTT. Residues: CAWSGRVTRNTIYF.

This chain connects TRBV6-6 to TRBJ2-7, with 11 positions matching TRBD2. Unmatched junction bases numbered 6, after V lost 8 bases and J lost 6 bases. The CDR3 length is 13 residues. The germline V gene has CDR1 MNHNY and CDR2 SVGAGI (reference sequence). DNA for the CDR3: TGTGCCAGCCTGTCTAGCGGGAGGCTCGAGCAGTACTTC. Translation gives CASLSSGRLEQYF.

The V and J genes are TRBV12-5 and TRBJ2-7; TRBD1 matches 7 bases. This CDR3 is 14 amino acids long. The V gene end was trimmed by 0 bases and the J gene end by 3 bases; junction bases not matched to a gene: 2. In germline, CDR1 is LGHNT, CDR2 FRNRAP. This chain's CDR3 is CASGLVPGGYEQYF. As DNA, the CDR3 is TGTGCTAGTGGTTTGGTACCAGGGGGCTACGAGCAGTACTTC.

This clone has just one count. This chain connects TRBV27 to TRBJ1-4, with TRBD1 matching over 8 bases. Unmatched junction bases numbered 5, after V lost 6 bases and J lost 5 bases. The CDR3 is 14 amino acids. The germline gives CDR1 MNHEY, CDR2 SMNVEV (reference sequence). The CDR3 sequence: CASRSGGGNEKLFF. The CDR3 DNA reads as TGTGCCAGCAGGTCAGGGGGCGGGAATGAAAAACTGTTTTTT.

This clone was observed once. This chain's CDR3 is CASRINDRAGYTF. CDR3 nucleotides: TGTGCCAGCAGAATTAACGACAGGGCTGGCTACACCTTC. The chain recombines TRBV28 with TRBJ1-2; 7 nucleotides line up with TRBD1. The germline gives CDR1 MDHEN, CDR2 SYDVKM. Germline trimming cut 6 bases from V and 7 bases from J; bases unmatched to any gene: 8. The CDR3 extends over 13 amino acids.

The rearrangement joins TRBV28 to TRBJ1-6; D possibly corresponds to TRBD1 (5 bases). CDR1 and CDR2 from the germline V gene are MDHEN and SYDVKM. The CDR3 runs 16 residues. Trimming pared 10 bases from V and 0 bases from J, leaving 16 bases between. CDR3: CATMGGVDSYNSPLHF. The CDR3 DNA reads TGTGCCACCATGGGGGGGGTGGACTCCTATAATTCACCCCTCCACTTT.

The V call is TRBV28, the J call TRBJ1-1, with 7 nucleotides matching TRBD1. Germline CDR1 and CDR2: MDHEN and SYDVKM. With V trimmed by 5 bases and J by 7 bases, 7 bases remained unmatched. The CDR3 runs 13 residues. CDR3 nucleotide sequence: TGTGCCAGCAGTACATACGACAGGGATGAAGCTTTCTTT. This translates into CASSTYDRDEAFF. Complete variable domain (other parts from reference TRBV28 and TRBJ1-1): DVKVTQSSRYLVKRTGEKVFLECVQDMDHENMFWYRQDPGLGLRLIYFSYDVKMKEKGDIPEGYSVSREKKERFSLILESASTNQTSMYLCASSTYDRDEAFFGQGTRLTVV.

The rearrangement joins TRBV19 to TRBJ2-5; D possibly corresponds to TRBD2 (6 bases). The V end was cut by 6 bases, the J end by 4 bases, with 30 bases between. There are 19 residues in the CDR3. Per germline, CDR1 LNHDA and CDR2 SQIVND (reference sequence). The CDR3 DNA reads TGTGCCAGTAGCCACCTTAGTATAGGGGACTTACAAGCCCCAGAGACCCAGTACTTC. It specifies CASSHLSIGDLQAPETQYF.

This chain connects TRBV5-1 to TRBJ1-1; D call uncertain. V gave up 4 bases and J gave up 0 bases, with 7 bases separating them. Germline V gene lookup returns CDR1 SGHRS and CDR2 YFSETQ. CDR3 size: 13 residues. The CDR3 DNA follows: TGCGCCAGCAGCGTTTACATGAACACTGAAGCTTTCTTT. It translates to CASSVYMNTEAFF.

The chain links TRBV4-3 to TRBJ1-6; D remains ambiguous. The germline V and J ends were trimmed by 1 base and 13 bases, with 17 bases remaining between them. Per the germline V gene, CDR1 is LGHNA and CDR2 is YSLEER. CDR3 length equals 15 residues. CDR3 amino acids: CASSQGSDIPHPLHF. The CDR3 region has the DNA TGCGCCAGCAGCCAAGGAAGCGATATTCCTCACCCCCTCCACTTT.